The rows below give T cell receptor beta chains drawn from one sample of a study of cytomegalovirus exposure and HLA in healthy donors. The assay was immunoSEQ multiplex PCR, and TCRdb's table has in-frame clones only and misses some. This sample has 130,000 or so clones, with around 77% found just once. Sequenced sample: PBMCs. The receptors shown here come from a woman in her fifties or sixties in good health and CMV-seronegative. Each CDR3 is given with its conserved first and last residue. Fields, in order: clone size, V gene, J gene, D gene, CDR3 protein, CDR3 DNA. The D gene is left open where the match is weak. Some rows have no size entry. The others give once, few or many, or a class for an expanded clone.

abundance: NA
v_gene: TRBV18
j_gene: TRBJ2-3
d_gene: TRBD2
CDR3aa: CASSPGEGGTDTQYF
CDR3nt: TGTGCCAGCTCACCAGGGGAGGGAGGCACAGATACGCAGTATTTT

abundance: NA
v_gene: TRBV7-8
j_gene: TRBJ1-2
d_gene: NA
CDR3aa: CASSRDRRGLGYTF
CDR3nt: TGTGCCAGCAGCCGCGATAGGAGAGGGTTGGGCTACACCTTC

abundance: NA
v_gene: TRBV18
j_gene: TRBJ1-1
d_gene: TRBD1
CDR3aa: CASSPGQGAYTEAFF
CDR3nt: TGTGCCAGCTCACCCGGACAGGGGGCTTACACTGAAGCTTTCTTT

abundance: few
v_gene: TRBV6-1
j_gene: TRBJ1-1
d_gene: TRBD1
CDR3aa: CASSLTGGEAFF
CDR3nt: TGTGCCAGCAGTCTGACAGGGGGAGAAGCTTTCTTT

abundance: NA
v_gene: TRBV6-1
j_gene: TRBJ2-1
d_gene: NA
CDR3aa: CASSERYNEQFF
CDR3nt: TGTGCCAGCAGTGAGAGGTACAATGAGCAGTTCTTC

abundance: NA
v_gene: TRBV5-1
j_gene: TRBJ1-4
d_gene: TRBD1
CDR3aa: CASSGGPGQGAEKLFF
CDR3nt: TGCGCCAGCAGCGGAGGCCCGGGACAGGGGGCTGAAAAACTGTTTTTT

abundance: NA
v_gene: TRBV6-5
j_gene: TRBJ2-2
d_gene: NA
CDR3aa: CASTHSTGELFF
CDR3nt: TGTGCCAGCACCCATAGCACCGGGGAGCTGTTTTTT

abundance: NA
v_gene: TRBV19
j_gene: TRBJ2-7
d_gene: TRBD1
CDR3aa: CASSPWTGSYEQYF
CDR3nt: TGTGCCAGTAGTCCGTGGACAGGTTCCTACGAGCAGTACTTC

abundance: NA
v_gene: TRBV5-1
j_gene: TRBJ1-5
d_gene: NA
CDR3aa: CATIRRAENSNQPQHF
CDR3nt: TGCGCCACCATCAGGCGGGCGGAGAATAGCAATCAGCCCCAGCATTTT

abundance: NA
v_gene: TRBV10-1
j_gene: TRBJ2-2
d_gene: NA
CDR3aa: CASSVNRASTGELFF
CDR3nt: TGCGCCAGCAGTGTAAACAGGGCGTCCACCGGGGAGCTGTTTTTT

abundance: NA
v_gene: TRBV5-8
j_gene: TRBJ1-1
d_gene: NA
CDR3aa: CASNDSGRGPNTEAFF
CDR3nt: TGTGCCAGCAACGATAGCGGGAGAGGCCCGAACACTGAAGCTTTCTTT

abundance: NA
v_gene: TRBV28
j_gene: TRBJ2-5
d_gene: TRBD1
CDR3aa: CASRYSGTDKETQYF
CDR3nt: TGTGCCAGCAGATACTCCGGGACAGACAAAGAGACCCAGTACTTC

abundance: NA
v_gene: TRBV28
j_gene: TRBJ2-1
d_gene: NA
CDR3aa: CASRPDSLSGSYNEQFF
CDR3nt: TGTGCCAGCAGACCTGACAGCTTATCGGGCTCCTACAATGAGCAGTTCTTC

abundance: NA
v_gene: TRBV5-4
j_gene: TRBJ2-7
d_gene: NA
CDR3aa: CASSLGPQQYF
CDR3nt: TGTGCCAGCAGCTTGGGGCCCCAGCAGTACTTC

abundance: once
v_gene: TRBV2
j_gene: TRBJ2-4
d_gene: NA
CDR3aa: CASTGQYKNIQYF
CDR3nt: TGTGCCAGCACGGGACAATACAAAAACATTCAGTACTTC

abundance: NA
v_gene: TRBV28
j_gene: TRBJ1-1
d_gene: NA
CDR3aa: CASNLWGDKAFF
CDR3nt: TGTGCCAGCAACTTGTGGGGCGATAAAGCTTTCTTT

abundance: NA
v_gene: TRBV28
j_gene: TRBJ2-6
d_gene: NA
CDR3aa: CASSLQGYSGANVLTF
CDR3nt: TGTGCCAGCAGTTTACAGGGATACTCTGGGGCCAACGTCCTGACTTTC

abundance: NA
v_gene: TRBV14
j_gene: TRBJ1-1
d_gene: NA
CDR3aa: CASSHRGVGTEAFF
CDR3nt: TGTGCCAGCAGCCATCGGGGAGTAGGCACTGAAGCTTTCTTT

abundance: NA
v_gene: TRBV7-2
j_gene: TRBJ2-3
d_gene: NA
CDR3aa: CASSLAREDTQYF
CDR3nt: TGTGCCAGCAGCTTAGCTCGGGAAGATACGCAGTATTTT

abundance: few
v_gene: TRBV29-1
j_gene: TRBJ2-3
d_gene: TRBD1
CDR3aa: CSVGPGQSRDTQYF
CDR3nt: TGCAGCGTTGGTCCGGGACAGTCCAGGGATACGCAGTATTTT

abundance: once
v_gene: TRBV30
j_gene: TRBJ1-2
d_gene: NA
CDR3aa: CAWSAGLPGGYTF
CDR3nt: TGTGCCTGGTCAGCGGGGTTGCCGGGGGGCTACACCTTC

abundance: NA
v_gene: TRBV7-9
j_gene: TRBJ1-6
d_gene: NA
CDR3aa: CASSLQGQQNSPLHF
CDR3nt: TGTGCCAGCAGCTTACAGGGGCAGCAAAATTCACCCCTCCACTTT

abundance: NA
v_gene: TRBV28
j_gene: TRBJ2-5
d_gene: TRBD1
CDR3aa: CASSRTGEETQYF
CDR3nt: TGTGCCAGCAGTCGGACAGGGGAAGAGACCCAGTACTTC

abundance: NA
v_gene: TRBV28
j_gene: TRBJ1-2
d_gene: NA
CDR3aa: CAARSNYGYTF
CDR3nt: TGTGCCGCGAGGAGCAACTATGGCTACACCTTC

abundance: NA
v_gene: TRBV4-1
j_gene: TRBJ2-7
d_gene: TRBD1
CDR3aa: CASSLSIRDRVYEQYF
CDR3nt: TGCGCCAGCAGCCTATCAATCCGGGACAGGGTCTACGAGCAGTACTTC

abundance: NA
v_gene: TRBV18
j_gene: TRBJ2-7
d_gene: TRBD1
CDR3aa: CASSPKGTDPYEQYF
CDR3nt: TGTGCCAGCTCACCAAAAGGGACAGACCCCTACGAGCAGTACTTC

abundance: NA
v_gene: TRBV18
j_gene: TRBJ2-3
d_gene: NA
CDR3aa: CASSPEKGLRDTQYF
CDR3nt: TGTGCCAGCTCACCCGAAAAGGGGCTGAGGGATACGCAGTATTTT

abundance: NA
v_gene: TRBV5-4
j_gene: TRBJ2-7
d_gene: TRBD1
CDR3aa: CASSLPGTAYEQYF
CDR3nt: TGTGCCAGCAGCTTGCCCGGGACAGCCTACGAGCAGTACTTC

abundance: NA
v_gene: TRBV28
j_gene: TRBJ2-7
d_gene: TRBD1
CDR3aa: CASHGVGTGGLRADEQYF
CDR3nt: TGTGCCAGCCACGGGGTGGGGACAGGGGGTTTAAGAGCCGACGAGCAGTACTTC

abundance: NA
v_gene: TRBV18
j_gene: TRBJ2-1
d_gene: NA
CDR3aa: CASKGFSDNEQFF
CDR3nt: TGTGCCAGCAAGGGGTTTAGTGACAATGAGCAGTTCTTC

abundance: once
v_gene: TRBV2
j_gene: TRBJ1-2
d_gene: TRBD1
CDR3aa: CASRRQGALYYGYTF
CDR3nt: TGTGCCAGCAGGCGACAGGGGGCCCTCTACTATGGCTACACCTTC

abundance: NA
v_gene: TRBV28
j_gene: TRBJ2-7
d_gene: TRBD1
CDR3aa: CASSSPGQGAYEQYF
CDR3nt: TGTGCCAGCAGTTCACCGGGACAGGGGGCGTACGAGCAGTACTTC

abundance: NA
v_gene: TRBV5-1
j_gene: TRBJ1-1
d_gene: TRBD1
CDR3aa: CASSEGQGLGTEAFF
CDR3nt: TGCGCCAGCAGCGAGGGACAGGGACTTGGCACTGAAGCTTTCTTT

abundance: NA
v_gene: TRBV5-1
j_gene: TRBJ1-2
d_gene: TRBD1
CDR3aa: CASSTGQGIGYGYTF
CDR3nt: TGCGCCAGCAGCACGGGACAGGGGATCGGCTATGGCTACACCTTC

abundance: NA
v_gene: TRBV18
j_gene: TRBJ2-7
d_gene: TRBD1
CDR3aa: CASSIARGTGNEQYF
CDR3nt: TGTGCCAGCTCAATCGCCCGGGGGACAGGTAACGAGCAGTACTTC

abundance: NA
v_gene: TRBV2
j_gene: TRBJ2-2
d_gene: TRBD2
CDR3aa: CASRGTSGRHGELFF
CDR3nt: TGTGCCAGCAGAGGGACTAGCGGGAGGCACGGGGAGCTGTTTTTT

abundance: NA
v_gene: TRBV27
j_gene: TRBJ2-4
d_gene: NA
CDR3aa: CASSWTGAKNIQYF
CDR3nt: TGTGCCAGCAGTTGGACTGGCGCCAAAAACATTCAGTACTTC